This T cell receptor (beta chain) is drawn from a study of CD8 T cells in Susac syndrome. CDR3 length equals 14 residues. CDR1 and CDR2 (germline): SEHNR, FQNEAQ (reference sequence). Trimming removed 3 bases at V and 6 bases at J, with 15 bases between. An amount of RNA that ranged from 0.5 to 1 ug was reverse transcribed with random hexamers. The CDR3 of TCR beta was amplified by immunoSEQ multiplex PCR across 54 Vbeta and 13 Jbeta. MiXCR, applied by TCRdb to the immunoSEQ multiplex PCR reads, yields one record per CDR3 protein. The table records over 130,000 distinct CDR3 sequences, roughly 96% of them present only once. TCR beta was sequenced from blood CD8+ and CD4+ T cells. Negative magnetic isolation gave CD8+ and CD4+ cells; FACS enriched CD8+ TEMRA.

What was sequenced was CD4+ T cells from PBMCs. This clonotype originated in a human donor with multiple sclerosis. The chain combines TRBV7-9 with TRBJ2-7; either TRBD1 or TRBD2 may supply D (5 bases each). CDR3 protein: CASSFQTTGAEQYF. The CDR3 DNA reads TGTGCCAGCAGCTTCCAAACTACCGGGGCCGAGCAGTACTTC.